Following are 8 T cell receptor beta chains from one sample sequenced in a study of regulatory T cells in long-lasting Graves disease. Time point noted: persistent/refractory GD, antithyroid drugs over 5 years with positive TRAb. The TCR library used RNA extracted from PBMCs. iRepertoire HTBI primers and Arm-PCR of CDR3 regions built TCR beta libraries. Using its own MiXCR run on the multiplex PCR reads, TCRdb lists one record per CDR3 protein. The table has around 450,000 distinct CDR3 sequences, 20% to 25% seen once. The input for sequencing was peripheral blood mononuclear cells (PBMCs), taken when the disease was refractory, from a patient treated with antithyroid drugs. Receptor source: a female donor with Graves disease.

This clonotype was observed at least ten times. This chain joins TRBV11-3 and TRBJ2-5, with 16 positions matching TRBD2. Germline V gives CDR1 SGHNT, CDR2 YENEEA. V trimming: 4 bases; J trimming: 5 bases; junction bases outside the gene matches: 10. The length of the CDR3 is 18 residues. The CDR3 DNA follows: TGTGCCAGCAGCTCGAAGGGACTAGCGGGAGGGCCGAGGGAGACCCAGTACTTC. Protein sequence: CASSSKGLAGGPRETQYF.

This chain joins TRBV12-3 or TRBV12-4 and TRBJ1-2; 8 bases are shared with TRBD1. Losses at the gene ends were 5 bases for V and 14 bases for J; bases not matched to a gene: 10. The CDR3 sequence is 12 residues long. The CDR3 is CASSTQQGGFTF. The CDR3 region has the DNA TGTGCCAGCAGTACCCAACAGGGGGGATTTACCTTC.

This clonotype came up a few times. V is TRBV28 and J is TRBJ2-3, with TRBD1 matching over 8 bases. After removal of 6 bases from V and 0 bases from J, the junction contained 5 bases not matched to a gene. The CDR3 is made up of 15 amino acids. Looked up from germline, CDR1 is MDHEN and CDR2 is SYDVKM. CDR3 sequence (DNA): TGTGCCAGCAGGTCGACAGGGGCGAGCACAGATACGCAGTATTTT. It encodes CASRSTGASTDTQYF.

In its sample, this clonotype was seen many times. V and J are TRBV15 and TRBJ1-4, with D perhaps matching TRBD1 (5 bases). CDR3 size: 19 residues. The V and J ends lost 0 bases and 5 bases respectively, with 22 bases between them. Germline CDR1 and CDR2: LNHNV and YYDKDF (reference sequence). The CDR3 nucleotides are TGTGCCACCAGCAGAGAAACCACCCCCAGGTATCGGGACAATGAAAAACTGTTTTTT. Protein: CATSRETTPRYRDNEKLFF.

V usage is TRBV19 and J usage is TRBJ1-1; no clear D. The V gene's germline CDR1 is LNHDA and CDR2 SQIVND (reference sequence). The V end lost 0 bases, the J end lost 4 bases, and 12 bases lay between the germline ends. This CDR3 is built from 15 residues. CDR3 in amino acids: CASSIDLDGFTEAFF. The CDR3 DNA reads TGTGCCAGTAGTATAGATCTGGACGGATTCACTGAAGCTTTCTTT. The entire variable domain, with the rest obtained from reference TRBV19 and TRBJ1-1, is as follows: DGGITQSPKYLFRKEGQNVTLSCEQNLNHDAMYWYRQDPGQGLRLIYYSQIVNDFQKGDIAEGYSVSREKKESFPLTVTSAQKNPTAFYLCASSIDLDGFTEAFFGQGTRLTVV.

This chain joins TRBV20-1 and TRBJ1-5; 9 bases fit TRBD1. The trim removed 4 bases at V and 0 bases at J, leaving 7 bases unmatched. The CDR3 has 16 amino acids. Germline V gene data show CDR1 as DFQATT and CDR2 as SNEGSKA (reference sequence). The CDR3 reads CSAIQGARYSNQPQHF. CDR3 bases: TGCAGTGCTATACAGGGGGCCAGATATAGCAATCAGCCCCAGCATTTT.

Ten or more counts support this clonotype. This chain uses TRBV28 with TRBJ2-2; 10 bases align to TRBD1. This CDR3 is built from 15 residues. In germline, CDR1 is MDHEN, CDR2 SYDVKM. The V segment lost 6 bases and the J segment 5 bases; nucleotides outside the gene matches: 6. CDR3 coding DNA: TGTGCCAGCAGGACGCCGGGACAGGGGACCGGGGAGCTGTTTTTT. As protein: CASRTPGQGTGELFF.

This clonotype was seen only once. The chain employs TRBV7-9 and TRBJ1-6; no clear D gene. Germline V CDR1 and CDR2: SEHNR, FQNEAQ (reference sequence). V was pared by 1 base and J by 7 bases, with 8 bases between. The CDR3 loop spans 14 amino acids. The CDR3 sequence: CASSLVRENSPLHF. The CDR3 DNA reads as TGTGCCAGCAGCTTAGTACGGGAGAATTCACCCCTCCACTTT.